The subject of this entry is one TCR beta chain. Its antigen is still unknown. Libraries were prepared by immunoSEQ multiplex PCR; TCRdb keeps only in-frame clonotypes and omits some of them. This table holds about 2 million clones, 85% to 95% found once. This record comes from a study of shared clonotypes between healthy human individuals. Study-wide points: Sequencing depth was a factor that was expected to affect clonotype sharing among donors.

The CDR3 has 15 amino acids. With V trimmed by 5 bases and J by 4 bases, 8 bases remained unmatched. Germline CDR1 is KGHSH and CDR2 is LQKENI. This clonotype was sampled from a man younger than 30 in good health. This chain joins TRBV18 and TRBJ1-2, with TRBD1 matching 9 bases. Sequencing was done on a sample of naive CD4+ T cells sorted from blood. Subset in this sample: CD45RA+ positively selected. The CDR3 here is CASSTDRGLRYGYTF. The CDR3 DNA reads TGTGCCAGCTCAACTGACAGGGGGTTGCGCTATGGCTACACCTTC.